This T cell receptor (beta chain) emerged from a study of T cell changes during pregnancy in multiple sclerosis. Only in-frame clones appear in the TCRdb table, and some are missing; sequencing was by immunoSEQ multiplex PCR. The data show fewer than 60,000 clones, under 95% seen once. This receptor was identified in a female donor with multiple sclerosis, enrolled in a pregnancy study. The sample in question was peripheral blood, obtained in the second trimester of pregnancy.

The CDR3 loop reads CASSLHAGNEQFF. The CDR3 DNA is TGTGCCAGCTCTCTTCACGCAGGCAATGAGCAGTTCTTC. The rearrangement uses TRBV18 and TRBJ2-1; no reliable D call. Germline values: CDR1 KGHSH, CDR2 LQKENI. CDR3 length: 13 residues. Trimming removed 6 bases from V and 6 bases from J, with 12 bases in between.